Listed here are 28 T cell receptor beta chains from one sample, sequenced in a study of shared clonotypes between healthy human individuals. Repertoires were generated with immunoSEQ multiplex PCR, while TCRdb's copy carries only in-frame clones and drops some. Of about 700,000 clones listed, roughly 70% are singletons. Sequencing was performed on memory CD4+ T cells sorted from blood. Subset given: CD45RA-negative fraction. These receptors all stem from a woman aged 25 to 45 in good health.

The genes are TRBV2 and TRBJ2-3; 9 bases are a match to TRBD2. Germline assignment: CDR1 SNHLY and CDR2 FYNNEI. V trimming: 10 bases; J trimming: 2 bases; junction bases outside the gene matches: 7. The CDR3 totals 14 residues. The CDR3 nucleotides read TGTGCCACACGTGCGGGGGGGGCCACAGATACGCAGTATTTT. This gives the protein CATRAGGATDTQYF.

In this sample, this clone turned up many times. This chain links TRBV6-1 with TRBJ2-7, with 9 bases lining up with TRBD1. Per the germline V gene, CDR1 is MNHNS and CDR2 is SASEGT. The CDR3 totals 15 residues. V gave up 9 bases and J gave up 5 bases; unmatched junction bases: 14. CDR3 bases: TGTGCCAGTCACCCGGGTGGGACAGGGTCCAACGAGCAGTACTTC. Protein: CASHPGGTGSNEQYF.

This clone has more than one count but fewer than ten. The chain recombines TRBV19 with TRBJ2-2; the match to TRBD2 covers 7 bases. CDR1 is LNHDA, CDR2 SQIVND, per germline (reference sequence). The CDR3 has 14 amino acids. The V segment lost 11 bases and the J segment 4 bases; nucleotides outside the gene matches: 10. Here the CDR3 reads CAAQREGGTGELFF. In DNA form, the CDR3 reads TGTGCCGCACAGCGGGAAGGCGGCACCGGGGAGCTGTTTTTT.

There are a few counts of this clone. The CDR3 sequence: CASSPGQALEYEQYF. CDR3 bases: TGTGCCAGCAGTCCGGGACAGGCATTGGAATACGAGCAGTACTTC. This sequence joins TRBV13 and TRBJ2-7; 8 bases line up with TRBD1. V dropped 6 bases and J dropped 4; count of bases not matched to a gene: 11. Germline CDR1 PRHDT, CDR2 FYEKMQ (reference sequence). The CDR3 is 15 amino acids.

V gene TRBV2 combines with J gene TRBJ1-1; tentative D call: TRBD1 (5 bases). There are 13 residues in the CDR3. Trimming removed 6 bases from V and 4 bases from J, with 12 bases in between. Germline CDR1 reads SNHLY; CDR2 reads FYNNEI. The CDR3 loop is CASRFRESTEAFF. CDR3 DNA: TGTGCCAGCAGGTTCAGGGAGAGCACTGAAGCTTTCTTT.

The CDR3 DNA reads TGTGCCAGCAGTTCCCTTACCGGGACAAGCTATGGCTACACCTTC. Its protein is CASSSLTGTSYGYTF. The chain employs TRBV27 and TRBJ1-2, with D perhaps matching TRBD1 (6 bases). The germline CDR1 and CDR2 sequences are MNHEY and SMNVEV (reference sequence). CDR3 length: 15 amino acids. The V end lost 4 bases, the J end lost 4 bases, and 16 bases lay between the germline ends.

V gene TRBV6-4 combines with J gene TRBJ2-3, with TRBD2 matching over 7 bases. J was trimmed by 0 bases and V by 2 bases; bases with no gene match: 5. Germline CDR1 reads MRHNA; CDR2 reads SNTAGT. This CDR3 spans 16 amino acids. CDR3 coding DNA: TGTGCCAGCAGTGACCCACTAGCGATCAGCACAGATACGCAGTATTTT. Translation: CASSDPLAISTDTQYF.

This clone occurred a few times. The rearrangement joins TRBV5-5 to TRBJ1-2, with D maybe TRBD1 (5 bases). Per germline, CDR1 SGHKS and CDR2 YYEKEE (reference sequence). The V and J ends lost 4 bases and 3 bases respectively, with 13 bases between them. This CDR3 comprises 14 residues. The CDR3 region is CASSPGTADYGYTF. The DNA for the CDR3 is TGTGCCAGCAGCCCCGGGACCGCTGACTATGGCTACACCTTC.

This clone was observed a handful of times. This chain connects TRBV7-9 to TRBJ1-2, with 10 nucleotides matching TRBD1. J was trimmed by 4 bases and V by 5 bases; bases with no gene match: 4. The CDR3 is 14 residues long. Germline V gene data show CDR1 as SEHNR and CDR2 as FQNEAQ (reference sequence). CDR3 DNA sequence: TGTGCCAGCAGCCCCGGGACAGGGGCCTATGGCTACACCTTC. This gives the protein CASSPGTGAYGYTF. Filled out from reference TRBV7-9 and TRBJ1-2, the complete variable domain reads DTGVSQNPRHKITKRGQNVTFRCDPISEHNRLYWYRQTLGQGPEFLTYFQNEAQLEKSRLLSDRFSAERPKGSFSTLEIQRTEQGDSAMYLCASSPGTGAYGYTFGSGTRLTVV.

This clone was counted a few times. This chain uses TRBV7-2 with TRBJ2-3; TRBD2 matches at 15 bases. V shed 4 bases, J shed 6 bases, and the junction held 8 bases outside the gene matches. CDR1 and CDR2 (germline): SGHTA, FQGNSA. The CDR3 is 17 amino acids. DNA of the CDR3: TGTGCCAGCAGCTATCAGGGGACTAGCGGGAGGAGGGATACGCAGTATTTT. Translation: CASSYQGTSGRRDTQYF. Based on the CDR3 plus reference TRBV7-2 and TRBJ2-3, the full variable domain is GAGVSQSPSNKVTEKGKDVELRCDPISGHTALYWYRQSLGQGLEFLIYFQGNSAPDKSGLPSDRFSAERTGGSVSTLTIQRTQQEDSAVYLCASSYQGTSGRRDTQYFGPGTRLTVL.

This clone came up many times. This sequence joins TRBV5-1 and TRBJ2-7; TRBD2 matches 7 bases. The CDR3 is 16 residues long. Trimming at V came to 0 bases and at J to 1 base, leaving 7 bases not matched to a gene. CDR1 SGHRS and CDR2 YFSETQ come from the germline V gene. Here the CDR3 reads CASSLEFRTSSYEQYF. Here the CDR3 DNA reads TGCGCCAGCAGCTTGGAGTTCCGGACTAGTTCCTACGAGCAGTACTTC.

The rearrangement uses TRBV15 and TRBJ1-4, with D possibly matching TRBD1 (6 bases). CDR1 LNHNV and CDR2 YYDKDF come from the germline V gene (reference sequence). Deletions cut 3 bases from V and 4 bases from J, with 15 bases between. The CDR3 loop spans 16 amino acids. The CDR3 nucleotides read TGTGCCACCAGCAGTCAAACAGGGTGGGGTAATGAAAAACTGTTTTTT. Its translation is CATSSQTGWGNEKLFF.

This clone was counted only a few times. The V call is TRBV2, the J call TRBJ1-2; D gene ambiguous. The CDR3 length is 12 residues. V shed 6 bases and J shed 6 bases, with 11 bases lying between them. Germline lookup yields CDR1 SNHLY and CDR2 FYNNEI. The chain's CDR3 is CASRKQTDGYTF. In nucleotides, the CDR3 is TGTGCCAGCAGAAAACAAACAGATGGCTACACCTTC.

The CDR3, as DNA: TGCGCCAGCAGCTTGGATCAATACGAGCAGTACTTC. Translated: CASSLDQYEQYF. This rearrangement joins TRBV5-1 to TRBJ2-7, with no clear D. The CDR3 is 12 amino acids. CDR1 and CDR2 (germline): SGHRS, YFSETQ. Trimming cost V 0 bases and J 4 bases, with 5 bases left between them.

The CDR3 protein is CASRTGEDQPQHF. CDR3 DNA sequence: TGTGCCAGCCGTACAGGGGAAGATCAGCCCCAGCATTTT. This sequence joins TRBV28 and TRBJ1-5, with 7 nucleotides matching TRBD1. Germline-derived CDR1 and CDR2 are MDHEN and SYDVKM. After removal of 8 bases from V and 5 bases from J, the junction contained 6 bases not matched to a gene. The CDR3 sequence is 13 residues long.

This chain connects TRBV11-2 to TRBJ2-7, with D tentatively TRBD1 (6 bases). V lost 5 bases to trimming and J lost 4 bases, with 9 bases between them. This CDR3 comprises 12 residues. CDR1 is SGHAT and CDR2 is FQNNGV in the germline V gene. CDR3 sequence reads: CASSKQGYEQYF. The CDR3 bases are TGTGCCAGCAGCAAACAGGGTTACGAGCAGTACTTC. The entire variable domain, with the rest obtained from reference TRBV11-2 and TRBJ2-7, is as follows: EAGVAQSPRYKIIEKRQSVAFWCNPISGHATLYWYQQILGQGPKLLIQFQNNGVVDDSQLPKDRFSAERLKGVDSTLKIQPAKLEDSAVYLCASSKQGYEQYFGPGTRLTVT.

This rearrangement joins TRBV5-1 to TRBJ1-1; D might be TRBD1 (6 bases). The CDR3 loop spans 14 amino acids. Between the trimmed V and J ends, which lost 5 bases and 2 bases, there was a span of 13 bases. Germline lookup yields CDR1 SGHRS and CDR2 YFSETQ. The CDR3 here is CASRETGRNTEAFF. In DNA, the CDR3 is TGCGCCAGCAGGGAGACAGGTCGTAACACTGAAGCTTTCTTT.

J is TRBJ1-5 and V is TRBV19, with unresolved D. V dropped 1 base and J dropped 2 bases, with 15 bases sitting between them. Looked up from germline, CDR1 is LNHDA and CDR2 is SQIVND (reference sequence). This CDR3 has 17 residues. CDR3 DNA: TGTGCCAGTAGTATAGGGGTCGGAGCGTATGGCAATCAGCCCCAGCATTTT. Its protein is CASSIGVGAYGNQPQHF. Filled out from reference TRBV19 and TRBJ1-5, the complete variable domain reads DGGITQSPKYLFRKEGQNVTLSCEQNLNHDAMYWYRQDPGQGLRLIYYSQIVNDFQKGDIAEGYSVSREKKESFPLTVTSAQKNPTAFYLCASSIGVGAYGNQPQHFGDGTRLSIL.

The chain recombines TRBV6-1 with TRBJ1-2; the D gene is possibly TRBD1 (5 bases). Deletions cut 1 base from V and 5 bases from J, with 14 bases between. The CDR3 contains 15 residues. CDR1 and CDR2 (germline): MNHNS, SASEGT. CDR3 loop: CASSEVLTDGYGYTF. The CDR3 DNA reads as TGTGCCAGCAGTGAAGTCTTGACAGACGGATATGGCTACACCTTC.

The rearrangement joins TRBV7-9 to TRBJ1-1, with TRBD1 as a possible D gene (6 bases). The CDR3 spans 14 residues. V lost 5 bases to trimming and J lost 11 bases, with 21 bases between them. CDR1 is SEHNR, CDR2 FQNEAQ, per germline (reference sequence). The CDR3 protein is CASSAQGITDQAFF. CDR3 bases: TGTGCCAGCAGCGCACAGGGTATAACTGATCAGGCTTTCTTT.

The CDR3 is CASSSPGGRAVYEQFF. DNA of the CDR3: TGTGCCAGCAGTTCCCCCGGCGGGAGGGCCGTCTATGAGCAGTTCTTC. The J gene is TRBJ2-1, the V gene TRBV27; 9 bases agree with TRBD2. The J segment lost 8 bases and the V segment lost 4 bases, leaving 12 bases of the junction unmatched. CDR3 size: 16 residues. Germline V CDR1 and CDR2: MNHEY, SMNVEV (reference sequence).

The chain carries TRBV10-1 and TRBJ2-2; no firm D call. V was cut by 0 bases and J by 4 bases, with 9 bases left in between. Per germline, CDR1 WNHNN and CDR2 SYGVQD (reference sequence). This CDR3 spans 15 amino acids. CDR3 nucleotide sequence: TGCGCCAGCAGTGAGTCGACGGTAAGCACCGGGGAGCTGTTTTTT. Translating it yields CASSESTVSTGELFF.

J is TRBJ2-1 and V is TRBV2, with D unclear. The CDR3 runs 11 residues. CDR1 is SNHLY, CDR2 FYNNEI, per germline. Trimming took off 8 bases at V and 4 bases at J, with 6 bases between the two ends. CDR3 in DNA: TGTGCCAGCGGTAGTTACAATGAGCAGTTCTTC. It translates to CASGSYNEQFF.

Written as DNA, the CDR3 is TGTGCCAGCAGTCGGACTGCACTAGCCAAAAACATTCAGTACTTC. Its translation is CASSRTALAKNIQYF. This chain connects TRBV28 to TRBJ2-4; tentatively, D is TRBD2 (5 bases). V lost 5 bases and J lost 0, with 11 bases in between. Germline V gene lookup returns CDR1 MDHEN and CDR2 SYDVKM. The CDR3 sequence is 15 residues long.

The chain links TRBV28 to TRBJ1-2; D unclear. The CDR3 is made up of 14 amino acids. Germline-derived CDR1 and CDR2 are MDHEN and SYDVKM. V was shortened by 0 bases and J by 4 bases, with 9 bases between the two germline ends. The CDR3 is CASSLWAGGYGYTF. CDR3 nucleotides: TGTGCCAGCAGTTTATGGGCAGGTGGCTATGGCTACACCTTC.

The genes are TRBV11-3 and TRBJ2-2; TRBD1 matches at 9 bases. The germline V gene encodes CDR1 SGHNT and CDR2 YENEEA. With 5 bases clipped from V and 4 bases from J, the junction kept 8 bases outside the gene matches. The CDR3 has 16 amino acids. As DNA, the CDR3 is TGTGCCAGCAGCGGACCCGGGACAGGGCCCACCGGGGAGCTGTTTTTT. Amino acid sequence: CASSGPGTGPTGELFF.

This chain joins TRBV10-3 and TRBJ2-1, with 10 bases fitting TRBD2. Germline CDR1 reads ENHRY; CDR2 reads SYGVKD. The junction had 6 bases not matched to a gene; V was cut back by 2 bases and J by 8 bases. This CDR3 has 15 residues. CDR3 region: CAISELAGVLYEQFF. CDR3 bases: TGTGCCATCAGTGAGCTAGCGGGAGTTCTCTATGAGCAGTTCTTC.

The CDR3 bases are TGCGCCAGCAGCCAAGGCCACGGGAGTTCGTACGAGCAGTACTTC. Translation: CASSQGHGSSYEQYF. The chain links TRBV4-1 to TRBJ2-7; tentative D call: TRBD2 (6 bases). Trimming shortened V by 1 base and J by 4 bases, and 14 bases separated the two germline ends. The CDR3 consists of 15 residues. Germline CDR1 is MGHRA and CDR2 is YSYEKL.